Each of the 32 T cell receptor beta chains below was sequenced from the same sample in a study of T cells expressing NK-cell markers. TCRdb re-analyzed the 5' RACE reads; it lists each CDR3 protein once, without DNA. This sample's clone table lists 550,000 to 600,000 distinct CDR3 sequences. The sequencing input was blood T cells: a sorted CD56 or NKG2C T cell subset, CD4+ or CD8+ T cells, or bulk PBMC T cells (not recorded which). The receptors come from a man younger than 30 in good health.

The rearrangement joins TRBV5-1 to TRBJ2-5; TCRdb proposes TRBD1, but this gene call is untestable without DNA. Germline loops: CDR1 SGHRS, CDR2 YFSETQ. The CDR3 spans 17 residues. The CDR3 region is CASSLVSSGTVRETQYF.

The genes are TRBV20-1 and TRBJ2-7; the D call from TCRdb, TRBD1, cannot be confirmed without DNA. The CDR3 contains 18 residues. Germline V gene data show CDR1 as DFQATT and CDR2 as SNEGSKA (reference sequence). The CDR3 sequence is CSASLPFVGAPSRDEQYF.

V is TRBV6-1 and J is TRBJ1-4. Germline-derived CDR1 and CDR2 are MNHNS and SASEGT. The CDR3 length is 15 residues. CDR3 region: CASSATGATNEKLFF.

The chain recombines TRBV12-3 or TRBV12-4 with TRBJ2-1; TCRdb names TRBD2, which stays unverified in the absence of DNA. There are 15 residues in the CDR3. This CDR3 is CASSWEREPNNEQFF.

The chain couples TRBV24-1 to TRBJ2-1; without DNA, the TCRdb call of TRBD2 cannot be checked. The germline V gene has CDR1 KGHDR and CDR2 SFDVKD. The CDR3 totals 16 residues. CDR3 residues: CATSAAGGDRYNEQFF.

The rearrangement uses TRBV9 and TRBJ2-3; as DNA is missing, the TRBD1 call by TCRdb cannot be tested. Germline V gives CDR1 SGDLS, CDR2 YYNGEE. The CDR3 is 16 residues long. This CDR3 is CASSVDAGGLTDTQYF.

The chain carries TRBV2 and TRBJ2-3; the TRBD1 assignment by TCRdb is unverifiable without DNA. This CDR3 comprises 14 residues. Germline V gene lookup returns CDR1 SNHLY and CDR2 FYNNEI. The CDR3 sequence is CASSPTGNTDTQYF.

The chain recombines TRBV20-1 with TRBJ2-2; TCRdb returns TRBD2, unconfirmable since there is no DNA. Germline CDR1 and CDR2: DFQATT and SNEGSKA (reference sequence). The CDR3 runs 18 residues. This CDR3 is CSARRGTSGRGNTGELFF.

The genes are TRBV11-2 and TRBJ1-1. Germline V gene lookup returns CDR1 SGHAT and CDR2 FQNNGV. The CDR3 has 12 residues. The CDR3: CASSLFRAEAFF.

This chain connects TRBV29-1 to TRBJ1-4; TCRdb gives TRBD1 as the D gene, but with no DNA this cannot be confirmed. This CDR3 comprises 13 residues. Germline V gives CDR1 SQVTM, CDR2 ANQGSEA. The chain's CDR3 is CSGWDGAPEKLFF.

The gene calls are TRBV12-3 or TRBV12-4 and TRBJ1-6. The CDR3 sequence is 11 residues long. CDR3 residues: CASSLTRPLHF.

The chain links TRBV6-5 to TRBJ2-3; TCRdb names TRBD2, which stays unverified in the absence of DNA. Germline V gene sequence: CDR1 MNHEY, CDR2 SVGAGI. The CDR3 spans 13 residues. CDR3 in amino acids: CASSYSAADTQYF.

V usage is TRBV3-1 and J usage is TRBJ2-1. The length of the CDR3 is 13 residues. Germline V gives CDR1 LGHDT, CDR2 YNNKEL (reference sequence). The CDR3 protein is CASSQLPTEGQFF.

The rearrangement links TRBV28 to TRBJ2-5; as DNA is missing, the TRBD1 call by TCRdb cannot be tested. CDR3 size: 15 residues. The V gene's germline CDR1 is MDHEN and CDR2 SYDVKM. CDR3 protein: CASSPPRGAAETQYF.

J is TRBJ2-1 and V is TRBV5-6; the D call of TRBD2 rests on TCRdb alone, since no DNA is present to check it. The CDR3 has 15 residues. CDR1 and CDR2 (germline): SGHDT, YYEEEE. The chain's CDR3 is CASSLLLAGGVEQFF.

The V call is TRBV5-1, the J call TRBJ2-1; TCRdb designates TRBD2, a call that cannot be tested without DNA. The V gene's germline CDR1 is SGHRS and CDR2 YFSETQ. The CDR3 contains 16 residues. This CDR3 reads CASSWGAGGPGNEQFF.

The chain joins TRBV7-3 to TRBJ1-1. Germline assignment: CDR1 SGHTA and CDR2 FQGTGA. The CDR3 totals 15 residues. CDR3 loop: CASSPQGGAYTEAFF.

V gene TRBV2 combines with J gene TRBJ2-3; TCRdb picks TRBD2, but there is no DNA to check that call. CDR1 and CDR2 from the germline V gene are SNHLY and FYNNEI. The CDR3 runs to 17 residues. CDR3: CASVWLAGGQRTDTQYF.

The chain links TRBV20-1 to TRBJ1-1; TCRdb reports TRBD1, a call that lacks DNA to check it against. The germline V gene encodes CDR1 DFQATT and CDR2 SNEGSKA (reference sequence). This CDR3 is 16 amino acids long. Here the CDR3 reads CSARDPGDRGLTEAFF.

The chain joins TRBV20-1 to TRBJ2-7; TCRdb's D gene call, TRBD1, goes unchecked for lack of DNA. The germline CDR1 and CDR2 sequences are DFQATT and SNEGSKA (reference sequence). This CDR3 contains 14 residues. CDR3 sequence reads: CSAESRGFPYEQYF.

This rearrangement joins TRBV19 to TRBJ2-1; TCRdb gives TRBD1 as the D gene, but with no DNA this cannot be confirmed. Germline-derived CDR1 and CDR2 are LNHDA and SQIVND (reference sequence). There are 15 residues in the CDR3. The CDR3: CASRITGTGFNEQFF.

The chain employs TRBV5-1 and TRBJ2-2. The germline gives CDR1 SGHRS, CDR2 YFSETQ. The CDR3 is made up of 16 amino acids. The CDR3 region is CASSLGQNHNTGELFF.

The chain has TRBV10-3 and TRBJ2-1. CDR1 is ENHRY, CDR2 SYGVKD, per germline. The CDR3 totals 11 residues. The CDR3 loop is CAISDIGGQFF.

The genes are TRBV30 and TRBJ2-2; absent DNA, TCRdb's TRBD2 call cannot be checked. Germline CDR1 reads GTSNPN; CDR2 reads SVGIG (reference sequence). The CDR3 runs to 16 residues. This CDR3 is CAWSSLAGGYTGELFF. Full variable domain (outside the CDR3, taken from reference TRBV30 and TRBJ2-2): SQTIHQWPATLVQPVGSPLSLECTVEGTSNPNLYWYRQAAGRGLQLLFYSVGIGQISSEVPQNLSASRPQDRQFILSSKKLLLSDSGFYLCAWSSLAGGYTGELFFGEGSRLTVL.

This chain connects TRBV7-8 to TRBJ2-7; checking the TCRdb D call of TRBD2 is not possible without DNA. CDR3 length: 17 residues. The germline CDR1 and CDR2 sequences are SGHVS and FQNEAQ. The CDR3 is CASSLGLAGEIIYEQYF.

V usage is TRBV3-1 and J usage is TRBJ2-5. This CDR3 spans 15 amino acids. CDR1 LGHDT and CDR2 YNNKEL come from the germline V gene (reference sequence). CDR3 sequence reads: CASSHRQGTQETQYF.

The CDR3 reads CASSLSGQGAHNEKLFF. This sequence joins TRBV7-2 and TRBJ1-4; absent DNA, TCRdb's TRBD1 call cannot be checked. Germline values: CDR1 SGHTA, CDR2 FQGNSA. The CDR3 has 17 residues. The full variable domain, its missing parts supplied by reference TRBV7-2 and TRBJ1-4, is GAGVSQSPSNKVTEKGKDVELRCDPISGHTALYWYRQSLGQGLEFLIYFQGNSAPDKSGLPSDRFSAERTGGSVSTLTIQRTQQEDSAVYLCASSLSGQGAHNEKLFFGSGTQLSVL.

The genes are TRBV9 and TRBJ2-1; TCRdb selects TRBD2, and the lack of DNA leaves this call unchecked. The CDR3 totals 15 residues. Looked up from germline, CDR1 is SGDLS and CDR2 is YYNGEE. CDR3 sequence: CASSAAGVGYNEQFF.

CDR3 residues: CSAKDQSSYNEQFF. The chain links TRBV20-1 to TRBJ2-1. Per germline, CDR1 DFQATT and CDR2 SNEGSKA (reference sequence). CDR3 length equals 14 residues.

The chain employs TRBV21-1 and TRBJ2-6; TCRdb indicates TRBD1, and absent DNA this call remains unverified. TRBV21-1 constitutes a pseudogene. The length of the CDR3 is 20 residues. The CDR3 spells CASSKGQGPLYEAGANVLTF.

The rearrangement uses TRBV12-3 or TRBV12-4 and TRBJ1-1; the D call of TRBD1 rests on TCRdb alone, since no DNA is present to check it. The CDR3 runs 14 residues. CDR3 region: CASSLTGGNTEAFF.

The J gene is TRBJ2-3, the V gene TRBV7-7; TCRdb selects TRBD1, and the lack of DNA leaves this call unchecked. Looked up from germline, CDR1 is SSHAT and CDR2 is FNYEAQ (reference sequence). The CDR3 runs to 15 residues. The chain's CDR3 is CASSQDPGGSDTQYF. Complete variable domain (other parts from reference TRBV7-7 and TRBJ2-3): GAGVSQSPRYKVTKRGQDVTLRCDPISSHATLYWYQQALGQGPEFLTYFNYEAQPDKSGLPSDRFSAERPEGSISTLTIQRTEQRDSAMYRCASSQDPGGSDTQYFGPGTRLTVL.